This T cell receptor beta chain was documented in a study of cytomegalovirus exposure and HLA in healthy donors. Trimming shortened V by 5 bases and J by 4 bases, and 12 bases separated the two germline ends. The germline gives CDR1 MNHEY, CDR2 SVGAGI. The CDR3 totals 14 residues. Use of 60 Vbeta and 13 Jbeta primers characterized the PCR. Study processing details: About 9.9 million shared chains were among some 75 million unique TCR beta chains counted in a later analysis. Libraries were prepared by immunoSEQ multiplex PCR; TCRdb keeps only in-frame clonotypes and omits some of them. V, J and clone size are those of that table, while D and trimming were read from the DNA. The sample includes 210,000 or so clones, approximately 82% of them seen just once. A remark on this clone: Its specificity is not known.

Study-wide results and caveats: Available immune exposure information covered CMV serostatus only. One variant, a missense change in DCLRE1C, was linked in a later analysis to TCR beta V- and J-gene trimming. Earlier results showed most TCR beta V segments being productive about 87% or about 30% of the time.

The chain recombines TRBV6-5 with TRBJ1-3, with D possibly TRBD1 on 5 matching bases. Sequencing was carried out using PBMCs. The sequence derives from a young man in good health and CMV-seronegative. The CDR3, as DNA: TGTGCCAGCAGTCTCGCCGGACAAGGAAACACCATATATTTT. Its translation is CASSLAGQGNTIYF.